Ten or more counts support the clone carrying this T cell receptor beta chain. The antigen is unknown. Germline CDR1 and CDR2: SGHVS and FNYEAQ. This CDR3 comprises 15 residues. V lost 1 base to trimming and J lost 1 base; unmatched junction nucleotides: 3. A patient was excluded if there was uncontrolled infection, other autoimmune disease, pregnancy or lactation. The diagnostic basis comprised clinical symptoms, serum thyroxine and TRAb, thyroid ultrasound and orbital computed tomography. RNA transcripts provided the source from which TCR beta CDR3 regions were amplified. RT-PCR in the first round (using the HTBI primer set) targeted the TCR CDR3. TCRdb re-called the multiplex PCR reads with MiXCR, one entry per CDR3 protein. The table shows about 640,000 distinct CDR3 sequences, with around 20% occurring only once. These data are taken from a study of T cells in Graves' hyperthyroidism and ophthalmopathy.

Whole-study results and caveats: Appearing also in blood were most of the thyroid clonotypes expanded above 0.001. Model-based prediction identified ophthalmopathy a median 6.5 months prior to its onset.

This TCR was sampled from a man younger than 40 with Graves' ophthalmopathy. The gene calls are TRBV7-6 and TRBJ2-5; TRBD1 matches 7 bases. The specimen was blood. The CDR3 DNA sequence: TGTGCCAGCAGCTTAGGGACAGGACCCCAAGAGACCCAGTACTTC. Amino acids: CASSLGTGPQETQYF.